These 21 T cell receptor beta chains were all obtained from the same sample, sequenced in a study of CD8+ T cells in alopecia areata. Following RNA extraction, reverse transcription yielded cDNA that acted as the sequencing template. Measured with immunoSEQ multiplex PCR; TCRdb has only the in-frame clones, and not every one. The sample records more than 200,000 clones, 67% being singletons. The input for sequencing was CD4+ T cells sorted from blood, taken at week 0. The receptor set was obtained from a human donor with alopecia areata.

This chain links TRBV30 with TRBJ1-6, with TRBD1 matching over 7 bases. The CDR3 extends over 12 amino acids. The germline V gene has CDR1 GTSNPN and CDR2 SVGIG (reference sequence). The CDR3 DNA is TGTGCGGGGGGACAGTATAATTCACCCCTCCACTTT. Protein product: CAGGQYNSPLHF.

This clone was picked up one time. The rearrangement joins TRBV18 to TRBJ2-5, with 8 bases that match TRBD1. The germline gives CDR1 KGHSH, CDR2 LQKENI. This CDR3 is 15 amino acids long. V lost 2 bases, J lost 3 bases, and 5 bases stayed unmatched. The DNA of the CDR3 is TGTGCCAGCTCACCATTCCAGGGGGCTGAAGAGACCCAGTACTTC. Encoded protein: CASSPFQGAEETQYF.

This chain connects TRBV30 to TRBJ1-1; D not resolved. Trimming stripped 2 bases from V and 1 base from J, with 8 bases between. This CDR3 region has 13 residues. The germline V gene encodes CDR1 GTSNPN and CDR2 SVGIG (reference sequence). The CDR3 is CAWSLSTNTEAFF. The DNA of the CDR3 is TGTGCCTGGAGTCTTAGCACGAACACTGAAGCTTTCTTT.

The chain has TRBV30 and TRBJ1-2; the match to TRBD1 covers 7 bases. Germline CDR1 GTSNPN, CDR2 SVGIG (reference sequence). Germline trimming cut 2 bases from V and 4 bases from J; bases unmatched to any gene: 1. The CDR3 has 12 amino acids. The CDR3 spells CAWSRGPYGYTF. The DNA of the CDR3 is TGTGCCTGGAGTAGGGGGCCCTATGGCTACACCTTC.

A word on this clone: Other DNA sequences of this sample code for an identical CDR3. The rearrangement joins TRBV20-1 to TRBJ2-3; D gene ambiguous. The germline V gene has CDR1 DFQATT and CDR2 SNEGSKA (reference sequence). The CDR3 runs 10 residues. V lost 5 bases and J lost 1, with 1 base in between. CDR3 residues: CSARTDTQYF. The CDR3 DNA sequence: TGCAGTGCTCGCACAGATACGCAGTATTTT.

The J gene is TRBJ2-6, the V gene TRBV2; the D call may be TRBD1 or TRBD2 (6 bases each). Per the germline V gene, CDR1 is SNHLY and CDR2 is FYNNEI. The CDR3 totals 17 residues. V lost 0 bases and J lost 2, with 11 bases in between. The DNA for the CDR3 is TGTGCCAGCAGTGAAGCACAGGGCGGGGCTGGGGCCAACGTCCTGACTTTC. Its translation: CASSEAQGGAGANVLTF.

The chain couples TRBV2 to TRBJ2-7; unclear D gene. Per the germline V gene, CDR1 is SNHLY and CDR2 is FYNNEI. The CDR3 runs 13 residues. V was clipped by 8 bases and J by 1 base, with 12 bases between them. The CDR3 loop reads CASSRQNSYEQYF. The CDR3 DNA follows: TGTGCCAGCTCTCGGCAGAATTCCTACGAGCAGTACTTC.

The chain joins TRBV4-1 to TRBJ1-2; possible D gene TRBD1, 5 bases. V was trimmed by 0 bases and J by 4 bases, leaving 9 bases between them. The CDR3 consists of 14 residues. The germline V gene encodes CDR1 MGHRA and CDR2 YSYEKL. CDR3 bases: TGCGCCAGCAGCCAAGAACCGGGACCCTATGGCTACACCTTC. It yields the protein CASSQEPGPYGYTF.

The gene calls are TRBV29-1 and TRBJ2-5, with D maybe TRBD1 (7 bases). From germline, CDR1 is SQVTM and CDR2 ANQGSEA. The CDR3 extends over 15 amino acids. Between the trimmed V and J ends, which lost 1 base and 5 bases, there was a span of 17 bases. CDR3 nucleotides: TGCAGCGTTGAAGTCGAATACAGGGGAGGTGAGACCCAGTACTTC. Its protein is CSVEVEYRGGETQYF. Full variable domain (remainder filled in from reference TRBV29-1 and TRBJ2-5): SAVISQKPSRDICQRGTSLTIQCQVDSQVTMMFWYRQQPGQSLTLIATANQGSEATYESGFVIDKFPISRPNLTFSTLTVSNMSPEDSSIYLCSVEVEYRGGETQYFGPGTRLLVL.

V and J are TRBV10-3 and TRBJ1-2; D is ambiguous. V was trimmed by 3 bases and J by 2 bases, leaving 4 bases between them. The length of the CDR3 is 12 residues. The germline CDR1 and CDR2 sequences are ENHRY and SYGVKD. Written as DNA, the CDR3 is TGTGCCATCAGTGACCCGAACTATGGCTACACCTTC. This gives the protein CAISDPNYGYTF.

The chain links TRBV19 to TRBJ1-2; 9 bases are a match to TRBD1. CDR3 length: 14 residues. Germline CDR1 LNHDA, CDR2 SQIVND (reference sequence). V lost 7 bases, J lost 6 bases, and 9 bases stayed unmatched. The CDR3, as DNA: TGTGCCAGTACTACGAAGGACAGGGGCCATGGCTACACCTTC. Translated, it gives CASTTKDRGHGYTF.

This sequence joins TRBV29-1 and TRBJ1-6; TRBD1 aligns across 7 bases. Germline V gene sequence: CDR1 SQVTM, CDR2 ANQGSEA. J lost 5 bases, V lost 4 bases, and 2 bases had no gene match. The CDR3 spans 13 residues. CDR3 nucleotides: TGCAGCGTTGCCGGGACAGATAATTCACCCCTCCACTTT. It yields the protein CSVAGTDNSPLHF.

The genes are TRBV29-1 and TRBJ1-2, with D possibly matching TRBD1 (5 bases). Between the trimmed V and J ends, which lost 6 bases and 7 bases, there was a span of 21 bases. The CDR3 has 14 amino acids. CDR1 and CDR2 (germline): SQVTM, ANQGSEA. The CDR3 region is CSVTGSGREVGYTF. Here the CDR3 DNA reads TGCAGCGTCACCGGCTCGGGCAGGGAGGTTGGCTACACCTTC.

This chain uses TRBV15 with TRBJ2-6; 10 bases are shared with TRBD1. CDR1 is LNHNV, CDR2 YYDKDF, per germline (reference sequence). The ends lost 4 bases at V and 2 bases at J; junction bases unmatched: 5. CDR3 length equals 17 residues. CDR3 amino acids: CATSIRDRGTGANVLTF. The CDR3 coding sequence is TGTGCCACCAGCATCCGGGACAGGGGCACTGGGGCCAACGTCCTGACTTTC. Combining the CDR3 with reference TRBV15 and TRBJ2-6 gives the whole variable domain DAMVIQNPRYQVTQFGKPVTLSCSQTLNHNVMYWYQQKSSQAPKLLFHYYDKDFNNEADTPDNFQSRRPNTSFCFLDIRSPGLGDTAMYLCATSIRDRGTGANVLTFGAGSRLTVL.

The V call is TRBV5-4, the J call TRBJ2-1; 8 bases agree with TRBD1. V was clipped by 6 bases and J by 5 bases; unmatched bases: 16. Germline CDR1 SGHNT, CDR2 YYREEE (reference sequence). The CDR3 runs to 17 residues. CDR3 sequence: CASTLGSGGGRHNEQFF. The CDR3 bases are TGTGCCAGCACCTTAGGATCAGGGGGCGGTAGACACAATGAGCAGTTCTTC. The variable domain in full, completed from reference TRBV5-4 and TRBJ2-1, reads ETGVTQSPTHLIKTRGQQVTLRCSSQSGHNTVSWYQQALGQGPQFIFQYYREEENGRGNFPPRFSGLQFPNYSSELNVNALELDDSALYLCASTLGSGGGRHNEQFFGPGTRLTVL.

The chain links TRBV2 to TRBJ1-2; D perhaps matches TRBD1 (5 bases). CDR3 length equals 15 residues. Between the trimmed V and J ends, which lost 4 bases and 4 bases, there was a span of 16 bases. Germline CDR1 reads SNHLY; CDR2 reads FYNNEI. The CDR3 loop is CASSALKEGSYGYTF. CDR3 in DNA: TGTGCCAGCAGTGCATTGAAGGAGGGGTCCTATGGCTACACCTTC.

V gene TRBV6-1 combines with J gene TRBJ2-2; unclear D gene. The germline V gene encodes CDR1 MNHNS and CDR2 SASEGT. The germline V and J ends were trimmed by 5 bases and 5 bases, with 15 bases remaining between them. There are 15 residues in the CDR3. The CDR3 nucleotides are TGTGCCAGCAGTCAGGACCATCTCCTTACCGGGGAGCTGTTTTTT. As protein: CASSQDHLLTGELFF.

The V and J genes are TRBV5-6 and TRBJ2-7; no reliable D call. The V end was cut by 2 bases, the J end by 1 base, with 16 bases between. The length of the CDR3 is 16 residues. Germline V gives CDR1 SGHDT, CDR2 YYEEEE. The CDR3 coding sequence is TGTGCCAGCAGCTTAAGTCTCACGGCTTCATCCTACGAGCAGTACTTC. It translates to CASSLSLTASSYEQYF.

V is TRBV29-1 and J is TRBJ2-2; 7 bases line up with TRBD1. Trimming at V came to 5 bases and at J to 0 bases, leaving 9 bases not matched to a gene. CDR1 and CDR2 (germline): SQVTM, ANQGSEA. CDR3 size: 16 residues. CDR3 in amino acids: CSVSGQANANTGELFF. The DNA for the CDR3 is TGCAGCGTTAGTGGACAGGCCAACGCGAACACCGGGGAGCTGTTTTTT.

This clone is a singleton in its sample. This chain joins TRBV18 and TRBJ1-1; unclear D gene. The length of the CDR3 is 14 residues. From germline, CDR1 is KGHSH and CDR2 LQKENI. V was shortened by 0 bases and J by 0 bases, with 5 bases between the two germline ends. CDR3 coding DNA: TGTGCCAGCTCACCACCTAACCTGAACACTGAAGCTTTCTTT. It translates to CASSPPNLNTEAFF.

The rearrangement uses TRBV2 and TRBJ1-1, with TRBD1 identical over 8 bases. The CDR3 loop spans 14 amino acids. Trimming cost V 7 bases and J 5 bases; bases outside gene matches: 9. Germline values: CDR1 SNHLY, CDR2 FYNNEI. The CDR3 spells CASILRTGQTEAFF. As DNA, the CDR3 is TGTGCCAGCATCCTGCGGACAGGGCAAACTGAAGCTTTCTTT.